This T cell receptor beta chain was sequenced during a study of T cells after posttransplantation cyclophosphamide. Study observations and caveats: Later post-transplant blood repertoires were often dominated by donor CD8+ memory clones. Tissue-infiltrating T cells from skin or gut overlapped little with blood T cells. After PTCy, TRB diversity resembled that of CNI/methotrexate controls.

Here immunoSEQ multiplex PCR was the method, and the copy in TCRdb shows in-frame clones only, minus some. The repertoire holds just over 65,000 clones, 93% seen once, with nearly 3% in the top ten. This clone showed up just once. Its antigen is not identified. This TCR was sampled from a woman aged 30 to 39 in good health and a related stem cell transplant donor. Sequenced material: PBMCs.

The CDR3 spells CASSLEGGADEQYF. CDR3 DNA: TGTGCCAGCAGCTTGGAGGGTGGGGCCGACGAGCAGTACTTC. V usage is TRBV5-4 and J usage is TRBJ2-7; D might be TRBD1 (5 bases). The CDR3 sequence is 14 residues long. The germline CDR1 and CDR2 sequences are SGHNT and YYREEE (reference sequence). V was clipped by 0 bases and J by 5 bases, with 12 bases between them.